What follows are 3 T cell receptor beta chains derived from one specimen sequenced in a study of blood T cell repertoires in COVID-19. Sequencing was performed with immunoSEQ multiplex PCR; in TCRdb, only in-frame clones are kept and a portion is missing. The table lists a few hundred thousand clones, 75% to 90% of them singletons, with over 1.5% in the top ten. Specimen: peripheral blood. These receptors all come from a man aged 25 to 40 with active or convalescent COVID-19.

This clone was counted a few times. The chain joins TRBV11-2 to TRBJ1-4; 8 nucleotides line up with TRBD1. This CDR3 contains 15 residues. J was trimmed by 6 bases and V by 5 bases; bases with no gene match: 8. CDR1 is SGHAT, CDR2 FQNNGV, per germline. The CDR3 DNA reads as TGTGCCAGCAGCACCCGGACAGGGAGTGATGAAAAACTGTTTTTT. It encodes CASSTRTGSDEKLFF.

The rearrangement links TRBV5-5 to TRBJ2-1; possible D gene TRBD1, 6 bases. CDR1 is SGHKS and CDR2 is YYEKEE in the germline V gene (reference sequence). The CDR3 contains 16 residues. V was pared by 1 base and J by 0 bases, with 11 bases between. In DNA form, the CDR3 reads TGTGCCAGCAGCTTGTCCAGGGGTAACTCCTACAATGAGCAGTTCTTC. Its protein product is CASSLSRGNSYNEQFF.

V is TRBV6-6 and J is TRBJ1-1; D uncertain. Trimming took 0 bases from V and 10 from J, leaving 21 bases between them. The CDR3 has 16 amino acids. The germline V gene has CDR1 MNHNY and CDR2 SVGAGI (reference sequence). Here the CDR3 DNA reads TGTGCCAGCAGTTACTCTAGAGATAAGTATGTTGTTATAGCTTTCTTT. Translation gives CASSYSRDKYVVIAFF.